This T cell receptor beta chain appears in the sequencing data of a study of prognosis after radiotherapy for stage I lung cancer. Study details: Among the patients, seven had squamous cell carcinoma and under 15 had adenocarcinoma.

Collection of peripheral blood, in a volume of 5.5 to 7.5 milliliters, was performed at each of two time points. General study points: In patients receiving stereotactic body radiation therapy, unique TCR clone counts fell afterward, median about 10,000 versus 6,900.

Looked up from germline, CDR1 is MNHEY and CDR2 is SVGEGT. The CDR3 is made up of 15 amino acids. Using two-round multiplex PCR, the authors amplified TCR beta CDR3 from genomic DNA. Amplification during the initial PCR round employed primers specific to each TRBV and TRBJ gene. MiXCR, run by TCRdb on the multiplex PCR reads, gives a single entry per CDR3 protein. The sample consists of 14,000 or so distinct CDR3 sequences, roughly 31% of them appearing once. On this clonotype itself: Antigen: not known. The missing conserved phenylalanine or tryptophan at the end of this CDR3 makes a read error likely.

The chain joins TRBV6-2 or TRBV6-3 to TRBJ1-2, with TRBD1 identical over 7 bases. The source was PBMCs, collected before or after stereotactic body radiation therapy (not recorded which). The receptor comes from a donor of 50 years or more with non-small cell lung cancer. The CDR3 DNA reads as TGTGCCAGCAGTGCCGGGGACAGCGGTAACCATGGCTACACCTTA. Its translation is CASSAGDSGNHGYTL.